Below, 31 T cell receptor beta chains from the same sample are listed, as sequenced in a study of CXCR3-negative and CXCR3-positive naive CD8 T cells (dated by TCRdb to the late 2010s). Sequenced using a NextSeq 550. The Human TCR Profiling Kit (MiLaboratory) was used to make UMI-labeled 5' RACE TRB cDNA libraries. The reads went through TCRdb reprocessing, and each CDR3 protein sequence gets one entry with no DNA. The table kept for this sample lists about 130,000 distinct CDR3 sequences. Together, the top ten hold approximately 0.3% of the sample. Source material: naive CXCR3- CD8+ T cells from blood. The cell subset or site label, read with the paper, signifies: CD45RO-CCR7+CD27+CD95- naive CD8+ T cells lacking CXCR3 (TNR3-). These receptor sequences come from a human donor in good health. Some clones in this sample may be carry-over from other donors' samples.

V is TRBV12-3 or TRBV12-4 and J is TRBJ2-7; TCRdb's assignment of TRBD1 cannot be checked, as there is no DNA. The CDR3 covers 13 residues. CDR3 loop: CASSPADPYEQYF.

CDR3 loop: CASSLGTSLDEQFF. This chain links TRBV28 with TRBJ2-1; TCRdb calls TRBD2, which cannot be checked without DNA. The CDR3 contains 14 residues. CDR1 and CDR2 (germline): MDHEN, SYDVKM.

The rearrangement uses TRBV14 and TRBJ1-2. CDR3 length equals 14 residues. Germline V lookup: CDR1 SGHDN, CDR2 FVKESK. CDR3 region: CASSQDRIAYGYTF.

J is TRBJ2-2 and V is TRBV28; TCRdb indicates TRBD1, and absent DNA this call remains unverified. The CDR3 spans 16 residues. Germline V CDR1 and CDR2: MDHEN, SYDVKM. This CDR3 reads CASRDRLSSNTGELFF.

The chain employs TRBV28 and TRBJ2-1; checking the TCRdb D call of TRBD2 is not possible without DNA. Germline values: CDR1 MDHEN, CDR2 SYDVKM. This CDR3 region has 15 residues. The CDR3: CASTPGLADYNEQFF.

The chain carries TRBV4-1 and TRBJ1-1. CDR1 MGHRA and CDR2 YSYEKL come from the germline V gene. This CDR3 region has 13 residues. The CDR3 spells CASSLHLYTEAFF.

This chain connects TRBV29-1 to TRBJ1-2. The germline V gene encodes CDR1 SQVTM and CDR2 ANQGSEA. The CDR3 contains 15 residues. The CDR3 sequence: CSVSPSPAGNYGYTF.

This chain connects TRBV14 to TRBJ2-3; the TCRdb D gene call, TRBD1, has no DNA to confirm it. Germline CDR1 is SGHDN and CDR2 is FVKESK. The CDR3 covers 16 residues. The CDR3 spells CASSQVPGARRDTQYF.

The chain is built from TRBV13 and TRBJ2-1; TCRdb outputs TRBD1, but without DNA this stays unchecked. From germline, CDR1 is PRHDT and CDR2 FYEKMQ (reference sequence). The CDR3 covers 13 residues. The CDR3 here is CASIGGGADEQFF.

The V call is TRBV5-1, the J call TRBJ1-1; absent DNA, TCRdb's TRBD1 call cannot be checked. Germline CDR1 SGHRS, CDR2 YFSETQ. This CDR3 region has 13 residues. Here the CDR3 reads CASSNTGDTEAFF.

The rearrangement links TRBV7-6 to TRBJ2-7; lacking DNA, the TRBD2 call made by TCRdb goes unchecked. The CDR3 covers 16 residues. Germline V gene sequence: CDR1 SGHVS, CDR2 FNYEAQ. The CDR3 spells CASSTPVAGGSYEQYF.

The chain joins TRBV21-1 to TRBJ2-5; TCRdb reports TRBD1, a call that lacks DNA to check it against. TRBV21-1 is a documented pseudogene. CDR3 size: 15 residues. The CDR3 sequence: CASSPDGDPQETQYF.

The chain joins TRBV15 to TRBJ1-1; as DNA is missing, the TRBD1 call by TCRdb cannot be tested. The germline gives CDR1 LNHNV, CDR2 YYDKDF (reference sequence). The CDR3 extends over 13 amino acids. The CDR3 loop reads CATTQGVGTEAFF. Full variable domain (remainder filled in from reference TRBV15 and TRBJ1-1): DAMVIQNPRYQVTQFGKPVTLSCSQTLNHNVMYWYQQKSSQAPKLLFHYYDKDFNNEADTPDNFQSRRPNTSFCFLDIRSPGLGDTAMYLCATTQGVGTEAFFGQGTRLTVV.

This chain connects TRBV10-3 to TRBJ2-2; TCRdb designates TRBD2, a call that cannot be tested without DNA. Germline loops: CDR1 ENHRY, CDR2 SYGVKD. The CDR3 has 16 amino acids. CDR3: CAISPGLAGGPGELFF.

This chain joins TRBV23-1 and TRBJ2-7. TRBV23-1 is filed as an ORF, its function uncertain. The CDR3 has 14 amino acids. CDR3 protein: CASLWVKSSYEQYF.

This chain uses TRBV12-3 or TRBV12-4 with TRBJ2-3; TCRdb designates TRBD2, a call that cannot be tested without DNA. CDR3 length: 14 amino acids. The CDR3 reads CASSLRLAGNTQYF.

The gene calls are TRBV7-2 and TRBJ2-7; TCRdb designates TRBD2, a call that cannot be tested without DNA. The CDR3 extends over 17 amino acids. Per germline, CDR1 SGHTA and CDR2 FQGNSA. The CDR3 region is CASSLDGLAGGHYEQYF.

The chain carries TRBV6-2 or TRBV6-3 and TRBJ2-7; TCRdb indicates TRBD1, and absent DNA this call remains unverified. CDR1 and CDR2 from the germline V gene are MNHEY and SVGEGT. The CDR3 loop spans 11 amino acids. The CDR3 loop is CASSDAGEQYF.

Here the CDR3 reads CAISVDREGSYEQYF. This chain joins TRBV10-3 and TRBJ2-7; no DNA is available, so the TRBD1 call from TCRdb remains unchecked. Germline V gives CDR1 ENHRY, CDR2 SYGVKD. CDR3 size: 15 residues.

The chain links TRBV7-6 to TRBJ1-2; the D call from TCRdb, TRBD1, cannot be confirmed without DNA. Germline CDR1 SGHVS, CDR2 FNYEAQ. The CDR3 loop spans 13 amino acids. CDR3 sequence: CASSLEPGYGYTF.

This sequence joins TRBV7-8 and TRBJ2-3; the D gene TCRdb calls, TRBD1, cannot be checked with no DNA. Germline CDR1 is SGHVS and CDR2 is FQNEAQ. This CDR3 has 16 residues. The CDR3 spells CASSFRLGGPRDTQYF. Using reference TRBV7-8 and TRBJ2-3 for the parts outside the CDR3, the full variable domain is GAGVSQSPRYKVAKRGQDVALRCDPISGHVSLFWYQQALGQGPEFLTYFQNEAQLDKSGLPSDRFFAERPEGSVSTLKIQRTQQEDSAVYLCASSFRLGGPRDTQYFGPGTRLTVL.

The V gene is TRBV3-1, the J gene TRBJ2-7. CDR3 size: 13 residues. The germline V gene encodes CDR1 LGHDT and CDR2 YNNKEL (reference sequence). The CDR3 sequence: CASSHSYPYEQYF.

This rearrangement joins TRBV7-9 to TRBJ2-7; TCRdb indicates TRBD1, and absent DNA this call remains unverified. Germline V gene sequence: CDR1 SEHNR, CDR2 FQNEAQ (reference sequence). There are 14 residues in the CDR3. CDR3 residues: CASSGTGLGYEQYF.

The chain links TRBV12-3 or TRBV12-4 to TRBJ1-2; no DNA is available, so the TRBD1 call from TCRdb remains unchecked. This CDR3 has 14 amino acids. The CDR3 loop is CASREGELRYGYTF.

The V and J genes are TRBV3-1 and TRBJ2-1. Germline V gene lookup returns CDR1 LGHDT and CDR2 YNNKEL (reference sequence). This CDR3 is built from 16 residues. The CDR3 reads CASSQDDWSSYNEQFF.

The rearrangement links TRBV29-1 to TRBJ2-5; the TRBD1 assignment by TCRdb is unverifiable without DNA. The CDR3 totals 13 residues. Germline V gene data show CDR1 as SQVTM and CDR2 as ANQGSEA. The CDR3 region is CSAETGEEETQYF.

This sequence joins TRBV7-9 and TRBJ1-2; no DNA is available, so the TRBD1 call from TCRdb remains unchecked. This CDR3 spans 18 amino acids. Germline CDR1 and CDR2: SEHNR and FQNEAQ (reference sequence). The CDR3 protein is CASSLVVGGTGNLEGYTF.

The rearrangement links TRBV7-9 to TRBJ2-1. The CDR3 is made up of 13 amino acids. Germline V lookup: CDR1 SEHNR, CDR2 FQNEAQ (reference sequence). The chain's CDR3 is CASRDRSYNEQFF.

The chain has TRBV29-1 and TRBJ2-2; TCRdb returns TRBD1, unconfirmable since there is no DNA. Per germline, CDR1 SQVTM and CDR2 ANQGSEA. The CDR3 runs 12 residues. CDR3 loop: CSVRQGIGELFF.

This CDR3 reads CSVQPTKSYEQYF. This rearrangement joins TRBV29-1 to TRBJ2-7; TCRdb picks TRBD2, but there is no DNA to check that call. Per the germline V gene, CDR1 is SQVTM and CDR2 is ANQGSEA. The CDR3 consists of 13 residues.

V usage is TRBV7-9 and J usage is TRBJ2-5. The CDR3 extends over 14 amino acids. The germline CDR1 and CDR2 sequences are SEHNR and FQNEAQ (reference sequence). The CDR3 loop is CASSQSIRQETQYF.